The 21 T cell receptor beta chains reported below all come from one sample, sequenced in a study of shared clonotypes between healthy human individuals. Profiling relied on immunoSEQ multiplex PCR, and the TCRdb table lists in-frame clones only, not all of them. The data hold more than 2,000,000 clones, with approximately 90% observed a single time. Sequencing was done on a sample of naive CD4+ T cells sorted from blood. The subset was: CD45RA+ positively selected. The receptors were sampled from a man younger than 30 in good health.

V usage is TRBV7-2 and J usage is TRBJ2-3; 8 positions match TRBD1. The ends lost 7 bases at V and 1 base at J; junction bases unmatched: 4. The germline CDR1 and CDR2 sequences are SGHTA and FQGNSA. The CDR3 totals 14 residues. The CDR3 region is CASTPGGRTDTQYF. In DNA, the CDR3 is TGTGCCAGCACCCCAGGGGGCCGCACAGATACGCAGTATTTT.

The chain couples TRBV6-6 to TRBJ1-4, with 8 bases that match TRBD1. The CDR3 extends over 14 amino acids. J lost 4 bases, V lost 6 bases, and 4 bases had no gene match. The germline V gene has CDR1 MNHNY and CDR2 SVGAGI (reference sequence). The CDR3 is CASSPGQDNEKLFF. The CDR3 DNA reads as TGTGCCAGCAGCCCGGGACAGGATAATGAAAAACTGTTTTTT.

The chain joins TRBV5-1 to TRBJ2-1; TRBD2 aligns across 9 bases. V lost 4 bases to trimming and J lost 1 base; unmatched junction nucleotides: 3. The germline V gene encodes CDR1 SGHRS and CDR2 YFSETQ. This CDR3 is built from 15 residues. CDR3 residues: CASSLREGSYNEQFF. The CDR3 DNA is TGCGCCAGCAGCCTGCGGGAGGGTTCCTACAATGAGCAGTTCTTC.

The genes are TRBV18 and TRBJ1-4, with D maybe TRBD1 (6 bases). Trimming shortened V by 0 bases and J by 3 bases, and 8 bases separated the two germline ends. The CDR3 is made up of 15 amino acids. CDR1 is KGHSH, CDR2 LQKENI, per germline. CDR3: CASSPPNRANEKLFF. The CDR3 DNA sequence: TGTGCCAGCTCACCACCTAACAGGGCTAATGAAAAACTGTTTTTT.

Regarding this clone: The same CDR3 is also encoded by other DNA sequences in this sample. The chain is built from TRBV9 and TRBJ2-3; 10 positions match TRBD2. V dropped 3 bases and J dropped 0; count of bases not matched to a gene: 1. The germline gives CDR1 SGDLS, CDR2 YYNGEE. The CDR3 is made up of 15 amino acids. This CDR3 reads CASSATSGSTDTQYF. The CDR3 DNA reads as TGTGCCAGCAGCGCGACTAGCGGGAGCACAGATACGCAGTATTTT.

This clone was seen only once. The V call is TRBV19, the J call TRBJ2-7; tentatively, D is TRBD1 (5 bases). The CDR3 totals 14 residues. Trimming cost V 5 bases and J 2 bases, with 13 bases left between them. Germline loops: CDR1 LNHDA, CDR2 SQIVND (reference sequence). Here the CDR3 reads CASSSRQQAYEQYF. CDR3 nucleotides: TGTGCCAGTAGTTCGCGACAGCAGGCCTACGAGCAGTACTTC.

V usage is TRBV28 and J usage is TRBJ2-5, with 13 positions matching TRBD2. Unmatched junction bases numbered 3, after V lost 4 bases and J lost 1 base. CDR3 length equals 16 residues. Germline CDR1 is MDHEN and CDR2 is SYDVKM. DNA for the CDR3: TGTGCCAGCAGTTGGACTAGCGGGGGCCTCCAAGAGACCCAGTACTTC. Its protein is CASSWTSGGLQETQYF.

V usage is TRBV28 and J usage is TRBJ1-6; 7 bases map to TRBD1. There are 17 residues in the CDR3. Losses at the gene ends were 5 bases for V and 0 bases for J; bases not matched to a gene: 7. In germline, CDR1 is MDHEN, CDR2 SYDVKM. The CDR3 bases are TGTGCCAGCAGTACCCGGAGGGGGCGCTCCTATAATTCACCCCTCCACTTT. Its protein product is CASSTRRGRSYNSPLHF.

A remark on this clone: This specimen includes other DNA sequences encoding the same CDR3. This rearrangement joins TRBV5-1 to TRBJ1-3; D call uncertain. This CDR3 region has 14 residues. Germline lookup yields CDR1 SGHRS and CDR2 YFSETQ. Trimming left V 0 bases short and J 2 bases short, with 6 bases between. The CDR3 DNA is TGCGCCAGCAGCTTGGTAGGGACTGGAAACACCATATATTTT. Translated, it gives CASSLVGTGNTIYF. Complete variable domain (other parts from reference TRBV5-1 and TRBJ1-3): KAGVTQTPRYLIKTRGQQVTLSCSPISGHRSVSWYQQTPGQGLQFLFEYFSETQRNKGNFPGRFSGRQFSNSRSEMNVSTLELGDSALYLCASSLVGTGNTIYFGEGSWLTVV.

The rearrangement uses TRBV5-6 and TRBJ2-5; D is unclear. V was shortened by 4 bases and J by 5 bases, with 18 bases between the two germline ends. This CDR3 is 15 amino acids long. In germline, CDR1 is SGHDT, CDR2 YYEEEE. The CDR3 region has the DNA TGTGCCAGCAGCACCCCCAGGCAAGGGTTTGAGACCCAGTACTTC. Translation gives CASSTPRQGFETQYF.

The chain's CDR3 is CASISSGGAYEQFF. In DNA, the CDR3 is TGTGCCAGCATCTCTAGCGGGGGGGCCTATGAGCAGTTCTTC. V usage is TRBV25-1 and J usage is TRBJ2-1; 12 nucleotides agree with TRBD2. Germline trimming cut 7 bases from V and 8 bases from J; bases unmatched to any gene: 6. Looked up from germline, CDR1 is MGHDK and CDR2 is SYGVNS. This CDR3 region has 14 residues.

The CDR3 bases are TGCGCCAGCAGCCCCGGACAGGGGGCGGGGGGTTCTGAAGCTTTCTTT. It specifies CASSPGQGAGGSEAFF. The V and J genes are TRBV5-1 and TRBJ1-1, with 11 bases fitting TRBD1. The CDR3 runs to 16 residues. The germline V gene encodes CDR1 SGHRS and CDR2 YFSETQ. V was clipped by 4 bases and J by 6 bases; unmatched bases: 11.

This clone was seen only once. This chain joins TRBV19 and TRBJ2-1; 8 bases align to TRBD2. Germline V gene lookup returns CDR1 LNHDA and CDR2 SQIVND (reference sequence). J was trimmed by 7 bases and V by 4 bases; bases with no gene match: 15. The CDR3 is 17 residues long. This chain's CDR3 is CASSTHAGGGPKNEQFF. The CDR3 DNA follows: TGTGCCAGTAGTACCCACGCCGGGGGGGGGCCAAAAAATGAGCAGTTCTTC.

The chain is built from TRBV5-1 and TRBJ1-5; the match to TRBD1 covers 7 bases. The trim removed 4 bases at V and 7 bases at J, leaving 8 bases unmatched. The germline gives CDR1 SGHRS, CDR2 YFSETQ. The CDR3 is 14 amino acids. The CDR3 DNA follows: TGCGCCAGCAGCGTTCAAACAGGGGAACAGCCCCAGCATTTT. It is translated as CASSVQTGEQPQHF.

The V call is TRBV5-6, the J call TRBJ2-5, with TRBD2 as a possible D gene (6 bases). This CDR3 is built from 14 residues. Per the germline V gene, CDR1 is SGHDT and CDR2 is YYEEEE. V dropped 3 bases and J dropped 3 bases, with 12 bases sitting between them. CDR3 protein: CASSSGPSEETQYF. The CDR3 region has the DNA TGTGCCAGCAGCTCGGGCCCTAGCGAAGAGACCCAGTACTTC.

The V and J genes are TRBV30 and TRBJ2-5, with 8 bases aligning to TRBD2. Germline loops: CDR1 GTSNPN, CDR2 SVGIG (reference sequence). V trimming: 1 base; J trimming: 0 bases; junction bases outside the gene matches: 1. The CDR3 is 14 amino acids. The CDR3 region has the DNA TGTGCCTGGAGTGGCGGGGGGAACCAAGAGACCCAGTACTTC. This gives the protein CAWSGGGNQETQYF.

This chain joins TRBV13 and TRBJ1-1, with a tentative D call TRBD1 (6 bases). The CDR3 covers 17 residues. Trimming took 0 bases from V and 4 from J, leaving 18 bases between them. The germline V gene has CDR1 PRHDT and CDR2 FYEKMQ (reference sequence). The CDR3 DNA follows: TGTGCCAGCAGCTTAGGCCTGAGGGGGAAGGCGGGCACTGAAGCTTTCTTT. It specifies CASSLGLRGKAGTEAFF.

The chain uses TRBV7-3 and TRBJ1-2, with D perhaps matching TRBD1 (5 bases). V was cut by 1 base and J by 4 bases, with 13 bases left in between. Germline V gene data show CDR1 as SGHTA and CDR2 as FQGTGA. The CDR3 is made up of 15 amino acids. The CDR3 sequence is CASSLNGQGPYGYTF. The CDR3 DNA follows: TGTGCCAGCAGCTTAAATGGGCAGGGCCCCTATGGCTACACCTTC.

About this clone: This sample includes further DNA sequences coding for the same CDR3. The chain couples TRBV5-1 to TRBJ2-7; tentative D call: TRBD2 (5 bases). Trimming left V 3 bases short and J 0 bases short, with 10 bases between. Germline CDR1 and CDR2: SGHRS and YFSETQ. The CDR3 length is 14 residues. The CDR3 DNA reads as TGCGCCAGCAGCTCGTCGGGGAGCTCCTACGAGCAGTACTTC. This gives the protein CASSSSGSSYEQYF.

This clone was counted a few times. The chain carries TRBV9 and TRBJ1-5; D unclear. The germline V gene encodes CDR1 SGDLS and CDR2 YYNGEE. The CDR3 runs to 15 residues. Trimming took 2 bases from V and 3 from J, leaving 12 bases between them. The CDR3 spells CASSVQPGNNQPQHF. The CDR3 coding sequence is TGTGCCAGCAGCGTCCAGCCGGGGAACAATCAGCCCCAGCATTTT.

The CDR3 DNA reads TGTGCCAGCAGGCGGGGCGGCCCGGATACGCAGTATTTT. Translated: CASRRGGPDTQYF. The chain recombines TRBV27 with TRBJ2-3; a possible D gene is TRBD2 (6 bases). With 6 bases removed from V and 6 bases from J, the gap between germline ends came to 13 bases. CDR1 is MNHEY and CDR2 is SMNVEV in the germline V gene (reference sequence). The CDR3 is 13 residues long.